A single sample is the source of the 26 T cell receptor beta chains below, sequenced in a study of metastatic and nonmetastatic thyroid tumors (TCRdb year 2020). No patient had received any treatment before thyroid surgery. To prepare the library, PCR was applied. For sequencing, an Illumina HiSeq 4000 was employed. TCRdb reworked the public reads: Q25 trimming with fastp, MiXCR clone assembly, productive beta chains retained. The sample data list some 35,000 clones, and approximately 40% of these were observed just once. 22% of the sample lies in the top ten. Material for sequencing was tumor tissue. These receptors were taken from a female donor with papillary thyroid cancer or a benign thyroid nodule (not recorded which). Some clones in this sample may be carry-over from other donors' samples.

This clone was detected only a few times. At one end the junction does not follow the germline gene, possibly because of a read error. This sequence joins TRBV5-1 and TRBJ1-1; no clear D gene. Per germline, CDR1 SGHRS and CDR2 YFSETQ. The CDR3 has 15 residues. The CDR3 region is CTSSLEDLRNTEAFF. The CDR3 bases are TGCACCAGCAGCTTGGAGGACCTAAGGAACACTGAGGCTTTCTTT.

The gene calls are TRBV12-3 or TRBV12-4 and TRBJ2-1; no clear D. The CDR3 consists of 15 residues. V was trimmed by 2 bases and J by 3 bases, leaving 11 bases between them. This CDR3 reads CASSLQVCYYNEQFF. CDR3 DNA sequence: TGTGCCAGCAGTTTACAAGTGTGTTACTACAATGAGCAGTTCTTC.

This clone was recorded a few times. A read error is possible here, since a much larger clone lies one base away. The conserved phenylalanine or tryptophan is not found at the CDR3 terminus, so this likely reflects a read error. This chain connects TRBV14 to TRBJ1-1; the match to TRBD1 covers 10 bases. After removal of 5 bases from V and 4 bases from J, the junction contained 10 bases not matched to a gene. Germline CDR1 and CDR2: SGHDN and FVKESK. This CDR3 has 16 residues. CDR3 nucleotides: TGTGCCAGCAGCGGGGGACAGGGGATAATGGGCACTGAAGCTTTCTGT. Amino acids: CASSGGQGIMGTEAFC.

In this sample, this clone turned up a few times. The rearrangement links TRBV6-2 or TRBV6-3 to TRBJ1-5, with 10 bases matching TRBD1. V shed 8 bases and J 4 bases; nucleotides not matched to a gene: 11. Germline V gene lookup returns CDR1 MNHEY and CDR2 SVGEGT. This CDR3 has 16 residues. CDR3 sequence: CASSASGTGANQPQHF. In DNA form, the CDR3 reads TGTGCCAGCTCCGCCTCCGGGACAGGGGCTAATCAGCCCCAGCATTTT.

This chain uses TRBV20-1 with TRBJ2-7; 7 bases are shared with TRBD1. Per the germline V gene, CDR1 is DFQATT and CDR2 is SNEGSKA (reference sequence). The length of the CDR3 is 13 residues. Trimming removed 5 bases from V and 2 bases from J; junction bases left unmatched: 6. DNA for the CDR3: TGCAGTGCTCAGGGACAGCGGACCTACGAGCAGTACTTC. Its translation is CSAQGQRTYEQYF.

The CDR3 here is CASSIKGREHTDTQYF. Written as DNA, the CDR3 is TGTGCCAGCAGCATAAAAGGGCGGGAGCACACAGATACGCAGTATTTT. This sequence joins TRBV13 and TRBJ2-3; TRBD2 agrees at 7 bases. Germline V gene data show CDR1 as PRHDT and CDR2 as FYEKMQ (reference sequence). The CDR3 covers 16 residues. The J segment lost 2 bases and the V segment lost 5 bases, leaving 10 bases of the junction unmatched.

The rearrangement joins TRBV20-1 to TRBJ1-6; TRBD1 is a possible D gene (5 bases). This CDR3 is 14 amino acids long. Germline CDR1 and CDR2: DFQATT and SNEGSKA (reference sequence). Trimming took 1 base from V and 10 from J, leaving 14 bases between them. CDR3 nucleotide sequence: TGCAGTGCTAGAGGCCGGCAGGGTGGGTCACCCCTCCACTTT. This translates into CSARGRQGGSPLHF.

This clone was seen only a few times. Germline is not matched at one junction end, which may reflect a read error. The chain uses TRBV6-1 and TRBJ2-7, with TRBD2 as a possible D gene (6 bases). CDR1 and CDR2 (germline): MNHNS, SASEGT. The CDR3 extends over 14 amino acids. DNA for the CDR3: TGTGCCAGCAGTCAAGCCGGGGGTTCCTACGAGCAGTACTTC. Its protein is CASSQAGGSYEQYF.

The chain has TRBV11-3 and TRBJ1-2, with 9 positions matching TRBD1. J gave up 8 bases and V 5 bases, and 9 bases lay outside the gene matches. Germline V gene data show CDR1 as SGHNT and CDR2 as YENEEA. The length of the CDR3 is 14 residues. The CDR3, as DNA: TGTGCCAGCAGCGGCCAGACAGGGGGATACGGCTACACCTTC. Residues: CASSGQTGGYGYTF.

This clone appeared once. This chain connects TRBV11-1 to TRBJ2-1; D may be TRBD1 (6 bases). This CDR3 is built from 15 residues. Germline CDR1 reads SGHAT; CDR2 reads FQDESV (reference sequence). V was trimmed by 2 bases and J by 1 base, leaving 9 bases between them. The CDR3 sequence: CASSLRGNSYNEQFF. CDR3 nucleotide sequence: TGTGCCAGCAGCTTAAGGGGGAATTCCTACAATGAGCAGTTCTTC.

The table lists this clone with a few counts. V is TRBV20-1 and J is TRBJ2-7; tentatively, D is TRBD1 (6 bases). Germline loops: CDR1 DFQATT, CDR2 SNEGSKA (reference sequence). CDR3 length: 13 amino acids. The V gene lost 5 bases and the J gene lost 1 base, with 12 bases spanning the gap. The CDR3 bases are TGCAGTGCTGACGACAGGAATTCCTACGAGCAGTACTTC. Translated, it gives CSADDRNSYEQYF.

This clone came up a few times. The rearrangement links TRBV20-1 to TRBJ1-2; D gene unclear. CDR1 is DFQATT and CDR2 is SNEGSKA in the germline V gene (reference sequence). The V end was cut by 0 bases, the J end by 4 bases, with 6 bases between. The CDR3 runs 12 residues. The CDR3 DNA follows: TGCAGTGCTAGAGAAAGGACCTATGGCTACACCTTC. This sequence encodes CSARERTYGYTF.

The chain combines TRBV6-2 or TRBV6-3 with TRBJ2-2, with a weak D call TRBD1 (5 bases). The CDR3 spans 15 residues. Trimming cost V 6 bases and J 5 bases, with 16 bases left between them. CDR1 and CDR2 from the germline V gene are MNHEY and SVGEGT. The DNA for the CDR3 is TGTGCCAGCAGCCTCGGGCAGGGCGTTACCGGGGAGCTGTTTTTT. Encoded protein: CASSLGQGVTGELFF.

This clone was seen a handful of times. The chain combines TRBV28 with TRBJ1-6; perhaps TRBD1 as D (6 bases). The germline gives CDR1 MDHEN, CDR2 SYDVKM. This CDR3 region has 14 residues. The V end lost 6 bases, the J end lost 9 bases, and 15 bases lay between the germline ends. The CDR3 nucleotides are TGTGCCAGCAGCCTGGGCGGGGGGCGTTCACCCCTCCACTTT. Amino acids: CASSLGGGRSPLHF.

The V call is TRBV6-1, the J call TRBJ2-1; perhaps TRBD2 as D (6 bases). This CDR3 comprises 15 residues. Germline assignment: CDR1 MNHNS and CDR2 SASEGT. V lost 7 bases and J lost 2, with 15 bases in between. CDR3 region: CASIPGGVAYNEQFF. The CDR3 DNA is TGTGCCAGCATTCCCGGGGGAGTGGCCTACAATGAGCAGTTCTTC.

This clone is termed large. The chain recombines TRBV15 with TRBJ1-5; D remains ambiguous. Trimming removed 0 bases at V and 0 bases at J, with 6 bases between. In germline, CDR1 is LNHNV, CDR2 YYDKDF (reference sequence). The CDR3 loop spans 15 amino acids. DNA for the CDR3: TGTGCCACCAGCAGAGAAAAGTATAGCAATCAGCCCCAGCATTTT. The encoded protein is CATSREKYSNQPQHF.

This clone was recorded a few times. The CDR3 nucleotides are TGTGCCAGCACCAAAAGGGAGGGGGGGGTAGTCTATGAGCAGTTCTTC. Translated, it gives CASTKREGGVVYEQFF. V usage is TRBV27 and J usage is TRBJ2-1; weak D call: TRBD2 (7 bases). Trimming removed 7 bases from V and 8 bases from J, with 24 bases in between. Per germline, CDR1 MNHEY and CDR2 SMNVEV (reference sequence). The CDR3 covers 16 residues.

This clone has at least ten counts. This chain's CDR3 is CSAGPSGSDEQYF. The CDR3 coding sequence is TGCAGTGCTGGACCTAGCGGGAGTGACGAGCAGTACTTC. This chain uses TRBV20-1 with TRBJ2-7; 10 bases match TRBD2. The CDR3 is made up of 13 amino acids. Losses at the gene ends were 5 bases for V and 5 bases for J; bases not matched to a gene: 6. The germline CDR1 and CDR2 sequences are DFQATT and SNEGSKA (reference sequence).

V and J are TRBV20-1 and TRBJ1-4; D is unresolved. Trimming shortened V by 0 bases and J by 4 bases, and 12 bases separated the two germline ends. Germline lookup yields CDR1 DFQATT and CDR2 SNEGSKA (reference sequence). The CDR3 runs 15 residues. Here the CDR3 reads CSARDPGSYNEKLFF. The CDR3, as DNA: TGCAGTGCTAGAGATCCTGGCAGCTATAATGAAAAACTGTTTTTT.

This clone was recorded only once. V and J are TRBV11-2 and TRBJ2-1; TRBD2 aligns across 13 bases. Germline CDR1 reads SGHAT; CDR2 reads FQNNGV. J gave up 6 bases and V 5 bases, and 10 bases lay outside the gene matches. This CDR3 has 17 residues. The CDR3 coding sequence is TGTGCCAGCAGCCTACGGACTAGCGGGAGTTACGGCAATGAGCAGTTCTTC. Protein product: CASSLRTSGSYGNEQFF.

This clone occurred a few times. The rearrangement joins TRBV19 to TRBJ2-1, with D unresolved. From germline, CDR1 is LNHDA and CDR2 SQIVND (reference sequence). The CDR3 has 14 amino acids. V lost 4 bases and J 0 bases, leaving 7 bases between the germline ends. The CDR3 spells CASSKESSYNEQFF. DNA for the CDR3: TGTGCCAGTAGTAAAGAGAGCTCCTACAATGAGCAGTTCTTC.

This clone was observed a few times. The CDR3: CASSLYAGAYNEQFF. DNA for the CDR3: TGTGCCAGCAGCTTATATGCGGGAGCCTACAATGAGCAGTTCTTC. The chain employs TRBV11-2 and TRBJ2-1; 7 positions match TRBD2. Germline V gives CDR1 SGHAT, CDR2 FQNNGV. The CDR3 is 15 amino acids. V shed 2 bases, J shed 2 bases, and the junction held 3 bases outside the gene matches.

J is TRBJ1-3 and V is TRBV20-1, with D perhaps TRBD1 (6 bases). V was clipped by 1 base and J by 8 bases, with 12 bases between them. The CDR3 is 13 residues long. Germline V gives CDR1 DFQATT, CDR2 SNEGSKA (reference sequence). CDR3 sequence reads: CSARVAGADTIYF. Written as DNA, the CDR3 is TGCAGTGCTAGAGTGGCAGGGGCAGACACCATATATTTT.

This clone was picked up many times. The genes are TRBV20-1 and TRBJ1-5; TRBD1 agrees at 11 bases. Trimming removed 2 bases from V and 3 bases from J; junction bases left unmatched: 6. The CDR3 extends over 16 amino acids. The germline V gene has CDR1 DFQATT and CDR2 SNEGSKA (reference sequence). The CDR3 DNA follows: TGCAGTGCTAGAACCGGGACAGGGGGAGACAATCAGCCCCAGCATTTT. Translation gives CSARTGTGGDNQPQHF.

The V call is TRBV7-2, the J call TRBJ1-1; D is ambiguous. Between the trimmed V and J ends, which lost 5 bases and 1 base, there was a span of 11 bases. From germline, CDR1 is SGHTA and CDR2 FQGNSA. The CDR3 covers 14 residues. The CDR3 nucleotides read TGTGCCAGCAGCATAGGGCTGGGGAACACTGAAGCTTTCTTT. The encoded protein is CASSIGLGNTEAFF.

The sample holds a few counts of this clone. The chain combines TRBV6-1 with TRBJ2-7, with D possibly matching TRBD2 (5 bases). The CDR3 extends over 15 amino acids. CDR1 MNHNS and CDR2 SASEGT come from the germline V gene. Trimming stripped 9 bases from V and 0 bases from J, with 18 bases between. CDR3 nucleotide sequence: TGTGCCAGTACCCGGGATAGAAGCGGCTCCTACGAGCAGTACTTC. It specifies CASTRDRSGSYEQYF.